This T cell receptor (beta chain) was captured in a study of Graves' ophthalmopathy and Graves' hyperthyroidism. This clonotype appeared many times. Its cognate antigen is unknown. The study excluded patients with other autoimmune diseases, uncontrolled infections, pregnancy or lactation. Study-wide findings and caveats: Both a roughly 70% sensitivity and an approximately 72% specificity characterized the model's predictions of ophthalmopathy progression.

Germline-derived CDR1 and CDR2 are MNHEY and SVGAGI. The CDR3 sequence is 13 residues long. The V end lost 7 bases, the J end lost 2 bases, and 12 bases lay between the germline ends. RNA transcripts yielded amplified TCR beta CDR3 regions. In the first round, RT-PCR was carried out with HTBI primers, and a multiplex PCR formed the second round. Using its own MiXCR run on the multiplex PCR reads, TCRdb lists one record per CDR3 protein. Among some 1.1 million distinct CDR3 sequences listed, about 40% were seen once. This sequence originates from an adult man with Graves' hyperthyroidism. V gene TRBV6-5 combines with J gene TRBJ2-7; D might be TRBD1 (5 bases). Source material: peripheral blood or thyroid tissue (not recorded which). The CDR3 spells CASTNTDTYEQYF. The CDR3 nucleotides read TGTGCCAGCACCAATACGGACACCTACGAGCAGTACTTC.